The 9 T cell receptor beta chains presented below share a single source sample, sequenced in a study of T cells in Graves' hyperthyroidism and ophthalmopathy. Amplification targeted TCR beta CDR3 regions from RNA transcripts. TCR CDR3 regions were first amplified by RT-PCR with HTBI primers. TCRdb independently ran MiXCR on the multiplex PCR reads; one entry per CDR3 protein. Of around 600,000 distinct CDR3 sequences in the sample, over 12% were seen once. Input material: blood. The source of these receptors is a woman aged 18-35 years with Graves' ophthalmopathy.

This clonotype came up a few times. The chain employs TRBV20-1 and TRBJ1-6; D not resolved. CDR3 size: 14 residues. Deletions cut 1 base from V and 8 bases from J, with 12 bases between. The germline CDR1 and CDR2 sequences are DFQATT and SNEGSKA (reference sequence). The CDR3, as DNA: TGCAGTGCTAGAGCGGGTCTGACCGATTCACCCCTCCACTTT. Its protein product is CSARAGLTDSPLHF.

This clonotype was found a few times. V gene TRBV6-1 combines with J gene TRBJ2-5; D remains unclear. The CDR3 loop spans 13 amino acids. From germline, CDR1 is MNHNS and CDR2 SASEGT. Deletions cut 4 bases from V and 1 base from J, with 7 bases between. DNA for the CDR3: TGTGCCAGCAGTGGTGTCGCCCAAGAGACCCAGTACTTC. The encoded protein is CASSGVAQETQYF.

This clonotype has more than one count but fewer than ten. The CDR3 sequence: CASSEEQNYGYTF. The CDR3 nucleotides read TGTGCCAGCAGTGAAGAACAGAACTATGGCTACACCTTC. The J gene is TRBJ1-2, the V gene TRBV2; D call uncertain. The germline gives CDR1 SNHLY, CDR2 FYNNEI. This CDR3 is built from 13 residues. The V gene lost 1 base and the J gene lost 2 bases, with 5 bases spanning the gap.

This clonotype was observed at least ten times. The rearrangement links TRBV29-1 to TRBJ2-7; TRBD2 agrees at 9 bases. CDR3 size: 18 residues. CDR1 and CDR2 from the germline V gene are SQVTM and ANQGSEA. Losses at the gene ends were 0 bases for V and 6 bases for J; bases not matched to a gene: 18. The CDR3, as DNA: TGCAGCGTTGAAGATCCTATGGCAGGCAGCGGGAGGCTAGGCGAGCAGTACTTC. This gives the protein CSVEDPMAGSGRLGEQYF.

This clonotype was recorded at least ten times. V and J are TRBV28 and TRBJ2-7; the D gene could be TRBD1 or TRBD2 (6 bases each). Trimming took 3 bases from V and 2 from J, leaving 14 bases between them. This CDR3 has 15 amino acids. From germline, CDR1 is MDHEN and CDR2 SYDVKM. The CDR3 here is CASSFGGPSTYEQYF. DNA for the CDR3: TGTGCCAGCAGTTTTGGGGGGCCGAGTACCTACGAGCAGTACTTC.

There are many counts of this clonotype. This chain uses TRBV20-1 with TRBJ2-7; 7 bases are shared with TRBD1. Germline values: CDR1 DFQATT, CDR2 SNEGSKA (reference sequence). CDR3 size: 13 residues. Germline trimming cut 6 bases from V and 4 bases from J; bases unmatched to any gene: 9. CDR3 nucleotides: TGCAGTGCAAACAGGGGTGCAGGATACGAGCAGTACTTC. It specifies CSANRGAGYEQYF.

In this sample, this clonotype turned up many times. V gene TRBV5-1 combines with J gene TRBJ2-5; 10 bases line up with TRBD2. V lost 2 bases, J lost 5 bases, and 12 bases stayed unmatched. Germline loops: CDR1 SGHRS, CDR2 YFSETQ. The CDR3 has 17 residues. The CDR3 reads CASSFGTSAAQWETQYF. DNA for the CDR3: TGCGCCAGCAGCTTCGGGACTAGCGCAGCGCAGTGGGAGACCCAGTACTTC.

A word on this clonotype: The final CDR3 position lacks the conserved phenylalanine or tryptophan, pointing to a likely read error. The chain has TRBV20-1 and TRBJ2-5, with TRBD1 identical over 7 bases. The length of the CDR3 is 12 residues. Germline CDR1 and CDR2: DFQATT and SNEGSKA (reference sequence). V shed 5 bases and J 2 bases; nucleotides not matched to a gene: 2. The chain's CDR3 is CSAGDSQETQYS. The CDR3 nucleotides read TGCAGTGCTGGGGACAGTCAAGAGACCCAGTACTCC.

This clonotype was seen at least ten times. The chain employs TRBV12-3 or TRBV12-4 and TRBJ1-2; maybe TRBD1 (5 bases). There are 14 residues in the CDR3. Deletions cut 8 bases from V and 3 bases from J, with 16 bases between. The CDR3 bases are TGTGCCAGCCGAAGGGGAACTGTTGACTATGGCTACACCTTC. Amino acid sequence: CASRRGTVDYGYTF.